The rows below give T cell receptor beta chains drawn from one sample of a study of T cells in Graves' hyperthyroidism and ophthalmopathy. MiXCR was run by TCRdb on the multiplex PCR reads, yielding one entry per CDR3 protein. This sample has 500,000 to 700,000 distinct CDR3 sequences, with approximately 15% found just once. Sequencing used blood. These receptors all come from a young woman with Graves' hyperthyroidism. The CDR3 runs from the conserved cysteine through the conserved F or W. The order of the fields is J gene, D gene, V gene, clone size, CDR3 DNA, CDR3 protein. A D gene is named only where the DNA matches it firmly. The listing skips clone size in some rows; elsewhere it reads once, few, many or a size class.

TRBJ2-2,TRBD2,TRBV19,few,TGTGCCAGTAGTAAGGGACTAGCGGGGGCCCAGAACACCGGGGAGCTGTTTTTT,CASSKGLAGAQNTGELFF
TRBJ1-1,TRBD1,TRBV20-1,-,TGCAGTGCTAGAAAACAGGGGGCGTTCAGGATGAACACTGAAGCTTTCTTT,CSARKQGAFRMNTEAFF
TRBJ2-3,TRBD2,TRBV11-2,-,TGTGCCAGCAGCTTACAACGGACTAGCGGGGGGGCCATGGCAGATACGCAGTATTTT,CASSLQRTSGGAMADTQYF
TRBJ1-5,-,TRBV6-5,-,TGTGCCAGCAGTTACGGGCGGCGGGGTAATCAGCCCCAGCATTTT,CASSYGRRGNQPQHF
TRBJ2-5,-,TRBV7-9,few,TGTGCCAGCAGCAAGGCTTGGGAGACCCAGTACTTC,CASSKAWETQYF
TRBJ2-7,TRBD2,TRBV6-1,many,TGTGCCAGCATCCGCGGGGGGCCGGCTCCCTACGAGCAGTACTTC,CASIRGGPAPYEQYF
TRBJ1-4,-,TRBV2,many,TGTGCCAGCAGTGACAGACCGAATGAAAAACTGTTTTTT,CASSDRPNEKLFF
TRBJ1-1,TRBD1,TRBV5-1,many,TGCGCCAGCAGCTTGTCCACAGGGGTCACTGAAGCTTTCTTT,CASSLSTGVTEAFF
TRBJ2-7,-,TRBV20-1,few,TGCAGTGCTAGAGGTTTGCGGGATACCTACGAGCAGTACTTC,CSARGLRDTYEQYF
TRBJ1-2,-,TRBV20-1,many,TGCAGTGCTAGGGGAACAGTGAACTATGGCTACACCTTC,CSARGTVNYGYTF
TRBJ2-1,-,TRBV12-3/TRBV12-4,many,TGTGCCAGCAGTTTAGAGATTTCGGGTGAGCAGTTCTTC,CASSLEISGEQFF
TRBJ2-3,TRBD2,TRBV9,few,TGTGCCAGCAGCCCCCTCGGGGGGGGGGGCTCAGATACGCAGTATTTT,CASSPLGGGGSDTQYF
TRBJ1-2,-,TRBV27,many,TGTGCCAGCAGAAAGGCCGGGACCGGCTATGGCTACACCTTC,CASRKAGTGYGYTF
TRBJ2-2,-,TRBV11-1,-,TGTGCCAGCAGCTTAAGAGCCAAGGTGGGAGTGAACACCGGGGAGCTGTTTTTT,CASSLRAKVGVNTGELFF
TRBJ1-3,-,TRBV29-1,few,TGCAGCGTTGAAGTCAGGGACCACTCTGGAAACACCATATATTTT,CSVEVRDHSGNTIYF
TRBJ1-1,-,TRBV5-8,many,TGTGCCAGCAGCCAACCAGGGGAAACATTGAACACTGAAGCTCTCTTT,CASSQPGETLNTEALF
TRBJ2-1,-,TRBV11-3,once,TGTGCCAGCAGTCTCGATGAGCCCGCCTACAATGAGCAGTTCTTC,CASSLDEPAYNEQFF
TRBJ1-2,-,TRBV20-1,many,TGCAGTGCACGAGCTGCCGCTAACTATGGCTACACCTTC,CSARAAANYGYTF
TRBJ2-2,TRBD1,TRBV19,few,TGTGCCAGTAGTAAGACAGGGTCCACCGGGGAGCTGTTTTTT,CASSKTGSTGELFF
TRBJ2-1,-,TRBV4-1,-,TGCGCCAGCAGCCAACGGGCTCCGACAGAGCAGTTCTTC,CASSQRAPTEQFF
TRBJ2-7,TRBD1,TRBV5-1,-,TGCGCCAGCAGACAGGGGGTCCACTCCTACGAGCAGTACTTC,CASRQGVHSYEQYF
TRBJ1-6,TRBD1,TRBV6-2/TRBV6-3,-,TGTGCCAGCAGACCCCGACAGGGTGGATCACCCCTCCACTTT,CASRPRQGGSPLHF
TRBJ2-5,TRBD1,TRBV20-1,-,TGCAGTGCTATTACCGGACAGGGGCTGGAGACCCAGTACTTC,CSAITGQGLETQYF
TRBJ1-5,TRBD1,TRBV12-3/TRBV12-4,many,TGTGCCAGCACCATGACCGTCGGAACAGGGGATCGTCAGCCCCAGCATTTT,CASTMTVGTGDRQPQHF
TRBJ1-1,-,TRBV6-2/TRBV6-3,many,TGTGCCAGCAGGCTCGGTCTGGTGACTGAAGCTTTCTTT,CASRLGLVTEAFF
TRBJ2-7,-,TRBV6-1,many,TGTGCCAGCAGCCAAGCAGGTGGCGAGCAGTACTTC,CASSQAGGEQYF
TRBJ1-2,TRBD1,TRBV30,-,TGTGCCTGGAGTGTAGGGGGCAGGTATGGCTACACCTTC,CAWSVGGRYGYTF
TRBJ1-4,-,TRBV27,-,TGTGCCAGCAGTCCCTCCGCGGGGGGAGGAAAACTGTTTTTT,CASSPSAGGGKLFF
TRBJ1-2,-,TRBV12-3/TRBV12-4,-,TGTGCCAGCACCCTGAGGGGGGGCTACACCTTC,CASTLRGGYTF
TRBJ2-3,-,TRBV10-1,-,TGCGCCAGCAGTGACTTAGCGGCGGAAGACACAGATACGCAGTATTTT,CASSDLAAEDTDTQYF
TRBJ1-2,-,TRBV10-2,many,TGCGCCAGCAGTGAGGACAGCTATGGCTACACCTTC,CASSEDSYGYTF
TRBJ2-1,-,TRBV5-4,-,TGTGCCAGCAGCTTGGTTCATAGGGACAATGAGCAGTTCTTC,CASSLVHRDNEQFF
TRBJ2-5,TRBD2,TRBV4-1,few,TGCGCCAGCAGCCACGGGGGGGACCTAGCGGGAAGGTGGGACCAAGAGACCCAGTACTTC,CASSHGGDLAGRWDQETQYF
TRBJ2-1,TRBD2,TRBV12-3/TRBV12-4,many,TGTGCCAGCAGTTTAGCGGGAGGGCCTGGCAATGAGCAGTTCTTC,CASSLAGGPGNEQFF
TRBJ1-1,-,TRBV6-5,-,TGTGCCAGCAGTTACCTCAGTGTTTCGGGCACTGAAGCTTTCTTT,CASSYLSVSGTEAFF
TRBJ2-7,-,TRBV27,-,TGTGCCAGCAGTTTTTCCGCTTTAGGGTACGAGCAGTACTTC,CASSFSALGYEQYF
TRBJ2-5,TRBD2,TRBV20-1,many,TGCAGTGCTTTCTCCGGACTAGCGGGGGAAGAGACCCAGTACTTC,CSAFSGLAGEETQYF
TRBJ2-3,-,TRBV2,few,TGTGCCAGCAGTGAGTTCTCAGATACGCAGTATTTT,CASSEFSDTQYF